Shown below are 18 T cell receptor beta chains from a single sample sequenced in a study of blood T cell repertoires in COVID-19. TCRdb's copy holds only in-frame clones and misses some; the assay was immunoSEQ multiplex PCR. The table records some 62,000 clones, around 80% of them present only once. Sequencing was carried out using peripheral blood. The receptors originated from a human donor in a cohort sampled during active COVID-19.

A note on this clone: Other DNA sequences in the sample encode the same CDR3. V gene TRBV5-1 combines with J gene TRBJ2-5, with a tentative D call TRBD1 (6 bases). This CDR3 contains 14 residues. Germline values: CDR1 SGHRS, CDR2 YFSETQ. V was shortened by 0 bases and J by 2 bases, with 8 bases between the two germline ends. CDR3 nucleotides: TGCGCCAGCAGCTTGGACAGGGTACAAGAGACCCAGTACTTC. Translated, it gives CASSLDRVQETQYF.

The J gene is TRBJ2-2, the V gene TRBV2, with 9 nucleotides matching TRBD2. Germline trimming cut 3 bases from V and 6 bases from J; bases unmatched to any gene: 8. Looked up from germline, CDR1 is SNHLY and CDR2 is FYNNEI. The CDR3 consists of 16 residues. CDR3 nucleotide sequence: TGTGCCAGCAGTGATTTAAGCGGGGGGTTGGCCGGGGAGCTGTTTTTT. Residues: CASSDLSGGLAGELFF.

The chain has TRBV2 and TRBJ2-1; TRBD2 matches at 8 bases. Trimming removed 9 bases from V and 5 bases from J; junction bases left unmatched: 9. The CDR3 contains 14 residues. Germline V gives CDR1 SNHLY, CDR2 FYNNEI. CDR3 residues: CASMTSDLNNEQFF. DNA of the CDR3: TGTGCCAGTATGACTAGCGACCTCAACAATGAGCAGTTCTTC.

The chain joins TRBV6-6 to TRBJ1-6, with D possibly being TRBD1 (6 bases). CDR1 and CDR2 from the germline V gene are MNHNY and SVGAGI (reference sequence). The V and J ends lost 5 bases and 0 bases respectively, with 14 bases between them. The CDR3 loop spans 17 amino acids. CDR3 sequence: CASSRTQQGSYNSPLHF. Written as DNA, the CDR3 is TGTGCCAGCAGTCGTACACAACAGGGCTCCTATAATTCACCCCTCCACTTT.

The CDR3 DNA is TGTGCCAGCAGCGTAGACAGGTCGAACACCGGGGAGCTGTTTTTT. Protein sequence: CASSVDRSNTGELFF. The rearrangement links TRBV9 to TRBJ2-2, with a weak D call TRBD1 (5 bases). The CDR3 spans 15 residues. Germline V CDR1 and CDR2: SGDLS, YYNGEE. The ends were cut back, 0 bases at V and 0 bases at J, with 6 bases in the middle.

The V gene is TRBV28, the J gene TRBJ1-5; TRBD1 is a possible D gene (6 bases). In germline, CDR1 is MDHEN, CDR2 SYDVKM. Trimming shortened V by 6 bases and J by 5 bases, and 14 bases separated the two germline ends. This CDR3 has 14 amino acids. The CDR3 sequence: CASSRGQKDQPQHF. CDR3 in DNA: TGTGCCAGCAGCCGAGGACAGAAAGATCAGCCCCAGCATTTT. The full variable domain, with the rest looked up from reference TRBV28 and TRBJ1-5, is DVKVTQSSRYLVKRTGEKVFLECVQDMDHENMFWYRQDPGLGLRLIYFSYDVKMKEKGDIPEGYSVSREKKERFSLILESASTNQTSMYLCASSRGQKDQPQHFGDGTRLSIL.

The chain is built from TRBV27 and TRBJ1-3; 7 nucleotides line up with TRBD1. Trimming at V came to 8 bases and at J to 1 base, leaving 8 bases not matched to a gene. Germline CDR1 is MNHEY and CDR2 is SMNVEV (reference sequence). The CDR3 extends over 15 amino acids. Written as DNA, the CDR3 is TGTGCCAGCCCGGGACAGCCTCATTCTGGAAACACCATATATTTT. This translates into CASPGQPHSGNTIYF.

The chain has TRBV19 and TRBJ1-5; D may be TRBD1 (5 bases). V lost 6 bases and J lost 0, with 15 bases in between. Germline V gives CDR1 LNHDA, CDR2 SQIVND (reference sequence). The CDR3 covers 16 residues. CDR3 nucleotide sequence: TGTGCCAGTAGAGATTTAAGGGGAAATAGCAATCAGCCCCAGCATTTT. It codes for CASRDLRGNSNQPQHF.

This chain joins TRBV7-9 and TRBJ2-7; D not resolved. Germline V gene data show CDR1 as SEHNR and CDR2 as FQNEAQ (reference sequence). V lost 5 bases to trimming and J lost 5 bases, with 10 bases between them. The CDR3 extends over 12 amino acids. CDR3 bases: TGTGCCAGCAGCCCGGGTTTAAACGAGCAGTACTTC. Translated: CASSPGLNEQYF.

The CDR3 loop is CASSTGQGNQPQHF. CDR3 DNA: TGTGCCAGCAGTACTGGACAGGGAAATCAGCCCCAGCATTTT. V gene TRBV6-5 combines with J gene TRBJ1-5, with 8 positions matching TRBD1. V was pared by 5 bases and J by 4 bases, with 4 bases of the junction left unmatched. CDR1 is MNHEY and CDR2 is SVGAGI in the germline V gene. CDR3 length: 14 amino acids.

The chain couples TRBV6-2 or TRBV6-3 to TRBJ2-3, with D unclear. CDR3 length equals 14 residues. V lost 2 bases to trimming and J lost 2 bases, with 8 bases between them. Germline lookup yields CDR1 MNHEY and CDR2 SVGEGT. In nucleotides, the CDR3 is TGTGCCAGCAGTTACGGGCGTCACACAGATACGCAGTATTTT. Amino acids: CASSYGRHTDTQYF.

The rearrangement joins TRBV9 to TRBJ1-6; TRBD1 is a possible D gene (5 bases). V was cut by 3 bases and J by 10 bases, with 14 bases left in between. The CDR3 length is 14 residues. The germline CDR1 and CDR2 sequences are SGDLS and YYNGEE. The CDR3 nucleotides read TGTGCCAGCAGCGAAGCCGGGGGACGGTCACCCCTCCACTTT. It encodes CASSEAGGRSPLHF.

This chain uses TRBV4-3 with TRBJ1-6; D remains unclear. V was pared by 0 bases and J by 10 bases, with 7 bases between. This CDR3 contains 13 residues. Germline V gene lookup returns CDR1 LGHNA and CDR2 YSLEER. For the CDR3, the DNA is TGCGCCAGCAGCCAAGACCCCATGTCACCCCTCCACTTT. It specifies CASSQDPMSPLHF.

The chain is built from TRBV7-2 and TRBJ2-7; D may be TRBD2 (5 bases). Trimming shortened V by 3 bases and J by 6 bases, and 18 bases separated the two germline ends. This CDR3 is 15 amino acids long. CDR1 is SGHTA, CDR2 FQGNSA, per germline. CDR3 residues: CASSLSPAARGEQYF. In DNA form, the CDR3 reads TGTGCCAGCAGCTTGAGCCCGGCCGCTCGGGGCGAGCAGTACTTC.

The chain links TRBV7-5 to TRBJ1-5. TRBV7-5 is tagged as a pseudogene. The CDR3 is 13 amino acids. The chain's CDR3 is CARSLSSDQPQHF. The CDR3 DNA is TGTGCCAGAAGCCTTAGCTCGGATCAGCCCCAGCATTTT.

This rearrangement joins TRBV6-4 to TRBJ2-5; TRBD2 aligns across 10 bases. Germline loops: CDR1 MRHNA, CDR2 SNTAGT. This CDR3 has 15 amino acids. After removal of 3 bases from V and 5 bases from J, the junction contained 6 bases not matched to a gene. The CDR3 spells CASSESGGAGETQYF. CDR3 bases: TGTGCCAGCAGTGAAAGCGGGGGGGCCGGTGAGACCCAGTACTTC.

V gene TRBV6-6 combines with J gene TRBJ2-1, with a weak D call TRBD1 (6 bases). CDR3 length: 16 residues. Germline V CDR1 and CDR2: MNHNY, SVGAGI (reference sequence). The V end lost 3 bases, the J end lost 3 bases, and 15 bases lay between the germline ends. CDR3 loop: CASSYLTGRGYNEQFF. DNA for the CDR3: TGTGCCAGCAGTTATCTTACAGGGAGAGGCTACAATGAGCAGTTCTTC.

Only a few counts were recorded for this clone. The J gene is TRBJ2-1, the V gene TRBV19; 7 bases match TRBD2. Unmatched junction bases numbered 9, after V lost 5 bases and J lost 2 bases. Germline assignment: CDR1 LNHDA and CDR2 SQIVND (reference sequence). The CDR3 has 16 amino acids. CDR3 nucleotide sequence: TGTGCCAGTAGTGCCGGGGGAGCGGGACCCTACAATGAGCAGTTCTTC. This gives the protein CASSAGGAGPYNEQFF.